This TCR beta chain appears in the sequencing data of a study of CD8+ T cells in alopecia areata. Across the study: Those treated were given oral tofacitinib at 5 to 10 mg twice daily.

In each case, RNA was isolated and then reverse transcribed into cDNA as the sequencing template. The assay was immunoSEQ multiplex PCR, and TCRdb's table has in-frame clones only and misses some. Of about 110,000 clones in the sample, 65% to 85% were seen once. Treatment here: oral pan-JAK inhibitor, 5-10 mg twice daily. Researchers gathered lesional scalp punch biopsies and peripheral blood from patients with alopecia areata. J lost 7 bases, V lost 0 bases, and 3 bases had no gene match. The CDR3 extends over 15 amino acids. Germline V gene lookup returns CDR1 ENHRY and CDR2 SYGVKD. On this clone: Its antigen remains unidentified.

General study results and limits: More clonal than normal scalp was lesional scalp, particularly alopecia totalis/universalis.

The clonotype originates from a human donor with alopecia areata. The chain combines TRBV10-3 with TRBJ2-1, with 10 bases matching TRBD1. The specimen was CD8+ T cells sorted from blood, collected at week 24, from a patient treated with tofacitinib. As DNA, the CDR3 is TGTGCCATCAGTGAGTCTCCGGGACAGGGGAATGAGCAGTTCTTC. Its protein product is CAISESPGQGNEQFF.